This T cell receptor (beta chain) was found in a study of shared clonotypes between healthy human individuals. As for the study in general: Each donor's CD8 memory used one plate, CD8 naive two, each CD4 subset three.

Original analysis: From ImmunoSEQ came sequences covering only the junction and carrying no quality scores, so filtering differed. This table comes from immunoSEQ multiplex PCR, and its TCRdb copy is limited to in-frame clones, with some not included. V, J and clone size are taken as reported in that table, and D and trimming were inferred from the DNA itself. The sample has about 680,000 clones, about 92% seen once. This clone was recorded once. Its antigen remains unidentified. Terminally differentiated effector memory CD45RA+ cells were left out of the naive CD8 fraction, which was CD45RO-negative and positively selected for CCR7. Study-wide findings and caveats: Deeper or shallower sequencing was expected to change how clonotypes are shared among donors. Some naive CD4 clonotypes, roughly 4.8%, turned up in common across several donors.

The sequence was obtained from a man between 25 and 39 years old in good health. Sequencing was carried out using naive CD8+ T cells sorted from blood.

Here the CDR3 reads CASGRDTSTYEQYF. The CDR3 DNA follows: TGTGCCAGCGGGCGGGACACTTCGACCTACGAGCAGTACTTC. The rearrangement uses TRBV2 and TRBJ2-7; D possibly matches TRBD1 or TRBD2 (6 bases each). The CDR3 has 14 residues. V lost 8 bases, J lost 2 bases, and 16 bases lay in between. Germline values: CDR1 SNHLY, CDR2 FYNNEI.